This entry features one T cell receptor (beta chain) sequence. In the original workflow: The authors estimated nucleated cell counts from reference gene primer amplification. Profiling relied on immunoSEQ multiplex PCR, and the TCRdb table lists in-frame clones only, not all of them. V, J and clone size derive from that table, while D and trimming were established from the DNA sequence. This table holds some 250,000 clones, about 85% found once. The source of the sample is a study of blood T cell repertoires in COVID-19. Study-wide background: Collection of acute and convalescent COVID-19 samples took place in the United States, Italy and Spain. T cells, B-cell-depleted T cells, or PBMCs provided the cDNA or gDNA that served as material.

The germline V and J ends were trimmed by 4 bases and 2 bases, with 15 bases remaining between them. CDR1 MNHEY and CDR2 SVGAGI come from the germline V gene. The CDR3 sequence is 15 residues long. Sequenced material: peripheral blood. The V and J genes are TRBV6-5 and TRBJ2-7, with D maybe TRBD1 (6 bases). The receptor was derived from a man in his thirties or forties who had recovered from COVID-19. Here the CDR3 reads CASSLTSGETYEQYF. CDR3 nucleotide sequence: TGTGCCAGCAGTTTGACGTCAGGGGAGACCTACGAGCAGTACTTC.